These 30 T cell receptor beta chains originate from one sample sequenced in a study of OX40 agonist ivuxolimab in advanced cancers. Measured with immunoSEQ multiplex PCR; TCRdb has only the in-frame clones, and not every one. This sample has tens of thousands of clones, with 85% to 90% found just once. Source: CD4+ or CD8+ T cells sorted from blood, taken in a trial of the OX40 agonist ivuxolimab. These TCRs come from an adult with an advanced solid tumor such as melanoma, head and neck, liver or kidney cancer.

V usage is TRBV12-5 and J usage is TRBJ1-1; TRBD1 aligns across 8 bases. Germline V lookup: CDR1 LGHNT, CDR2 FRNRAP. This CDR3 contains 15 residues. With 0 bases clipped from V and 1 base from J, the junction kept 1 base outside the gene matches. The CDR3 DNA follows: TGTGCTAGTGGTTTGGTACAGGGGGGGAACACTGAAGCTTTCTTT. Translation: CASGLVQGGNTEAFF.

This clone showed up just once. V gene TRBV12-2 combines with J gene TRBJ2-7; whether TRBD1, the table's D call, matches the DNA was not checked. TRBV12-2 is designated a pseudogene. CDR3 length: 15 amino acids. CDR3 nucleotides: TGTGCAAGTCCCGTGCCGGGACAGGGGAGGGACGAGCAGTACTTC. This sequence encodes CASPVPGQGRDEQYF.

V usage is TRBV7-3 and J usage is TRBJ2-2, with D possibly matching TRBD2 (6 bases). The CDR3 has 13 amino acids. The germline V gene has CDR1 SGHTA and CDR2 FQGTGA. Deletions cut 7 bases from V and 6 bases from J, with 12 bases between. DNA for the CDR3: TGTGCCAGCACCCTGGGGGGACCCGGGGAGCTGTTTTTT. Amino acid sequence: CASTLGGPGELFF. Using reference TRBV7-3 and TRBJ2-2 for the parts outside the CDR3, the full variable domain is GAGVSQTPSNKVTEKGKYVELRCDPISGHTALYWYRQSLGQGPEFLIYFQGTGAADDSGLPNDRFFAVRPEGSVSTLKIQRTERGDSAVYLCASTLGGPGELFFGEGSRLTVL.

The chain employs TRBV5-6 and TRBJ1-2, with a possible D match to TRBD1 (5 bases). The CDR3 consists of 16 residues. V was cut by 10 bases and J by 3 bases, with 25 bases left in between. Germline V gives CDR1 SGHDT, CDR2 YYEEEE. CDR3 nucleotides: TGTGCCTTACGCCGGGACCCTTTCTATTCCGACTATGGCTACACCTTC. This translates into CALRRDPFYSDYGYTF.

CDR3 in amino acids: CASRALTGRDGYTF. As DNA, the CDR3 is TGTGCCAGCAGAGCATTGACCGGACGAGATGGCTACACCTTC. The rearrangement joins TRBV11-2 to TRBJ1-2, with D unclear. The germline gives CDR1 SGHAT, CDR2 FQNNGV. Deletions cut 6 bases from V and 6 bases from J, with 17 bases between. CDR3 length: 14 amino acids.

CDR3 sequence reads: CASTGTSGDNEQFF. CDR3 nucleotide sequence: TGCGCCAGCACCGGGACTAGCGGGGACAATGAGCAGTTCTTC. V gene TRBV5-1 combines with J gene TRBJ2-1; 13 positions match TRBD2. V lost 6 bases, J lost 5 bases, and 2 bases stayed unmatched. Germline V gene lookup returns CDR1 SGHRS and CDR2 YFSETQ. The CDR3 is made up of 14 amino acids.

This clone was picked up a small number of times. The chain joins TRBV15 to TRBJ1-5, with TRBD1 as a possible D gene (6 bases). Germline CDR1 and CDR2: LNHNV and YYDKDF (reference sequence). The CDR3 extends over 14 amino acids. Trimming pared 0 bases from V and 7 bases from J, leaving 10 bases between. Here the CDR3 reads CATSREGRGQPQHF. CDR3 coding DNA: TGTGCCACCAGCAGAGAGGGCAGGGGCCAGCCCCAGCATTTT.

V is TRBV27 and J is TRBJ1-1; D is uncertain. Trimming left V 3 bases short and J 2 bases short, with 10 bases between. CDR1 and CDR2 from the germline V gene are MNHEY and SMNVEV (reference sequence). The CDR3 totals 14 residues. DNA of the CDR3: TGTGCCAGCAGTTTTTTCTCTTCTAACACTGAAGCTTTCTTT. This codes for CASSFFSSNTEAFF.

The gene calls are TRBV6-5 and TRBJ2-4, with D possibly matching TRBD2 (6 bases). CDR1 is MNHEY and CDR2 is SVGAGI in the germline V gene. The CDR3 has 13 amino acids. V was clipped by 5 bases and J by 6 bases, with 11 bases between them. The CDR3 bases are TGTGCCAGCAGTCCCCCGGGAGTAAACATTCAGTACTTC. This gives the protein CASSPPGVNIQYF.

The genes are TRBV5-4 and TRBJ1-2; perhaps TRBD1 as D (5 bases). CDR3 length: 15 amino acids. Trimming cost V 4 bases and J 12 bases, with 25 bases left between them. Per germline, CDR1 SGHNT and CDR2 YYREEE (reference sequence). Here the CDR3 reads CASSPGGTADMVHTF. In nucleotides, the CDR3 is TGTGCCAGCAGCCCGGGCGGGACGGCGGATATGGTACACACCTTC.

The gene calls are TRBV9 and TRBJ1-1; tentative D call: TRBD1 (5 bases). This CDR3 contains 16 residues. V dropped 3 bases and J dropped 0 bases, with 15 bases sitting between them. Per the germline V gene, CDR1 is SGDLS and CDR2 is YYNGEE. DNA of the CDR3: TGTGCCAGCAGCGCGGGGGGAGGGATCATGAACACTGAAGCTTTCTTT. Translation gives CASSAGGGIMNTEAFF.

The genes are TRBV5-6 and TRBJ2-3; 12 nucleotides line up with TRBD1. Germline V gene sequence: CDR1 SGHDT, CDR2 YYEEEE. This CDR3 region has 15 residues. V shed 4 bases and J 6 bases; nucleotides not matched to a gene: 6. The CDR3 DNA sequence: TGTGCCAGCAGCGCCGGGACAGGGGGCTCGGATACGCAGTATTTT. As protein: CASSAGTGGSDTQYF.

CDR3 loop: CASSEMAGWNYGYTF. The CDR3 DNA sequence: TGTGCCAGCAGTGAGATGGCAGGGTGGAACTATGGCTACACCTTC. The chain employs TRBV2 and TRBJ1-2; D might be TRBD1 (5 bases). V shed 3 bases and J shed 2 bases, with 13 bases lying between them. This CDR3 region has 15 residues. Germline CDR1 and CDR2: SNHLY and FYNNEI. Full variable domain (remainder filled in from reference TRBV2 and TRBJ1-2): EPEVTQTPSHQVTQMGQEVILRCVPISNHLYFYWYRQILGQKVEFLVSFYNNEISEKSEIFDDQFSVERPDGSNFTLKIRSTKLEDSAMYFCASSEMAGWNYGYTFGSGTRLTVV.

This clone was seen just once. The J gene is TRBJ1-4, the V gene TRBV10-3; perhaps TRBD1 as D (6 bases). Germline V gene data show CDR1 as ENHRY and CDR2 as SYGVKD. The CDR3 has 16 amino acids. V lost 3 bases to trimming and J lost 8 bases, with 19 bases between them. The CDR3 protein is CAISDNRAEYREKLFF. The CDR3 nucleotides read TGTGCCATCAGTGACAACAGGGCTGAGTATAGAGAAAAACTGTTTTTT.

The chain carries TRBV6-5 and TRBJ1-4; 7 positions agree with TRBD1. J gave up 6 bases and V 2 bases, and 3 bases lay outside the gene matches. Germline assignment: CDR1 MNHEY and CDR2 SVGAGI. The CDR3 is 14 amino acids. This chain's CDR3 is CASSYRDRYEKLFF. The CDR3 DNA is TGTGCCAGCAGTTACCGGGACAGATATGAAAAACTGTTTTTT.

The rearrangement uses TRBV2 and TRBJ1-1; a possible D gene is TRBD1 (6 bases). Germline CDR1 reads SNHLY; CDR2 reads FYNNEI. V gave up 6 bases and J gave up 6 bases, with 20 bases separating them. The length of the CDR3 is 15 residues. The CDR3: CASRSTGAGMAEAFF. The CDR3 DNA sequence: TGTGCCAGCAGGTCTACGGGGGCTGGTATGGCTGAAGCTTTCTTT.

The rearrangement links TRBV9 to TRBJ2-7; possible D gene TRBD1, 5 bases. The V end lost 0 bases, the J end lost 1 base, and 23 bases lay between the germline ends. There are 19 residues in the CDR3. Germline CDR1 and CDR2: SGDLS and YYNGEE. The CDR3 coding sequence is TGTGCCAGCAGCGTAGGGATTCTGACAGCCAGAGCTTTATCCTACGAGCAGTACTTC. Its translation is CASSVGILTARALSYEQYF.

The genes are TRBV19 and TRBJ2-5, with TRBD2 identical over 14 bases. The CDR3 runs to 16 residues. In germline, CDR1 is LNHDA, CDR2 SQIVND (reference sequence). The trim removed 7 bases at V and 6 bases at J, leaving 10 bases unmatched. The CDR3 region is CASTTGTSGGQKTQYF. Here the CDR3 DNA reads TGTGCCAGTACCACCGGGACTAGCGGGGGTCAAAAGACCCAGTACTTC.

This clone was detected once. The chain couples TRBV19 to TRBJ1-1; D remains unclear. V was trimmed by 7 bases and J by 1 base, leaving 16 bases between them. This CDR3 is 15 amino acids long. Germline V CDR1 and CDR2: LNHDA, SQIVND (reference sequence). CDR3 in amino acids: CASNGHTKGNTEAFF. The CDR3 nucleotides are TGTGCCAGTAACGGCCACACAAAGGGGAACACTGAAGCTTTCTTT.

Notes on this clone: At one boundary the junction diverges from the germline segment, which might be a read error. The gene calls are TRBV4-2 and TRBJ2-5, with TRBD2 matching over 12 bases. CDR3 length equals 16 residues. Germline assignment: CDR1 LGHNA and CDR2 YNFKEQ. The CDR3: CASSPRLAGVQGTQYF. CDR3 nucleotide sequence: TGTGCCAGCAGCCCCCGACTAGCGGGGGTCCAAGGGACCCAGTACTTC.

The V gene is TRBV7-2, the J gene TRBJ1-5, with 7 bases aligning to TRBD1. This CDR3 has 15 residues. The V segment lost 4 bases and the J segment 4 bases; nucleotides outside the gene matches: 7. In germline, CDR1 is SGHTA, CDR2 FQGNSA. In DNA form, the CDR3 reads TGTGCCAGCAGCTCCTACACGGGACAGAATCAGCCCCAGCATTTT. As protein: CASSSYTGQNQPQHF.

This chain connects TRBV6-1 to TRBJ1-3, with D perhaps TRBD1 (5 bases). This CDR3 is 15 amino acids long. The V gene lost 5 bases and the J gene lost 2 bases, with 13 bases spanning the gap. From germline, CDR1 is MNHNS and CDR2 SASEGT. The chain's CDR3 is CASSWDGGTGNTIYF. CDR3 in DNA: TGTGCCAGCAGTTGGGATGGGGGTACTGGAAACACCATATATTTT.

This chain joins TRBV19 and TRBJ1-4, with unresolved D. The V gene lost 5 bases and the J gene lost 7 bases, with 14 bases spanning the gap. The CDR3 contains 14 residues. CDR1 LNHDA and CDR2 SQIVND come from the germline V gene (reference sequence). The CDR3: CASSLDGNGEKLFF. The CDR3, as DNA: TGTGCCAGTAGTCTCGACGGGAATGGTGAAAAACTGTTTTTT.

The chain employs TRBV4-3 and TRBJ2-7; weak D call: TRBD2 (5 bases). This CDR3 has 16 amino acids. V lost 4 bases and J 4 bases, leaving 20 bases between the germline ends. Looked up from germline, CDR1 is LGHNA and CDR2 is YSLEER. CDR3 coding DNA: TGCGCCAGCAGCCGAGACCCTGGACGGAGGAGTTACGAGCAGTACTTC. This gives the protein CASSRDPGRRSYEQYF.

The rearrangement uses TRBV28 and TRBJ1-6; D is unclear. Germline CDR1 MDHEN, CDR2 SYDVKM. The CDR3 runs to 13 residues. V was pared by 5 bases and J by 8 bases, with 10 bases between. CDR3 loop: CASSPNGDSPLHF. The CDR3 nucleotides are TGTGCCAGCAGTCCCAACGGAGATTCACCCCTCCACTTT.

The chain uses TRBV5-1 and TRBJ1-2; 8 bases fit TRBD1. The ends lost 2 bases at V and 4 bases at J; junction bases unmatched: 7. Germline assignment: CDR1 SGHRS and CDR2 YFSETQ. The CDR3 totals 15 residues. The CDR3 nucleotides are TGCGCCAGCAGCTTCGGGACAGGTGTTACCTATGGCTACACCTTC. It encodes CASSFGTGVTYGYTF.

This chain joins TRBV7-2 and TRBJ2-5, with 7 bases that match TRBD1. Trimming cost V 5 bases and J 1 base; bases outside gene matches: 7. This CDR3 has 15 residues. The V gene's germline CDR1 is SGHTA and CDR2 FQGNSA. The CDR3 sequence: CASSRGQQVQETQYF. Written as DNA, the CDR3 is TGTGCCAGCAGCCGGGGACAGCAAGTCCAAGAGACCCAGTACTTC.

This clone was seen a single time. The chain combines TRBV6-5 with TRBJ2-7; unclear D gene. V lost 2 bases and J lost 2, with 13 bases in between. Per germline, CDR1 MNHEY and CDR2 SVGAGI. The length of the CDR3 is 15 residues. The CDR3 reads CASSYDPGTAYEQYF. The CDR3 region has the DNA TGTGCCAGCAGTTACGATCCAGGCACGGCCTACGAGCAGTACTTC.

This clone was counted a few times. The chain carries TRBV27 and TRBJ1-5; 8 bases match TRBD1. CDR3 size: 16 residues. J was trimmed by 4 bases and V by 6 bases; bases with no gene match: 11. From germline, CDR1 is MNHEY and CDR2 SMNVEV (reference sequence). Written as DNA, the CDR3 is TGTGCCAGCAGCCATATTACGGACAGGGAAAATCAGCCCCAGCATTTT. It translates to CASSHITDRENQPQHF.

The J gene is TRBJ2-1, the V gene TRBV29-1, with D uncertain. V lost 4 bases and J 5 bases, leaving 9 bases between the germline ends. This CDR3 has 12 residues. The germline CDR1 and CDR2 sequences are SQVTM and ANQGSEA. CDR3 sequence: CSVGPPHNEQFF. In DNA form, the CDR3 reads TGCAGCGTTGGACCCCCGCACAATGAGCAGTTCTTC.